The text below deals with one T cell receptor beta chain. The antigen this receptor binds is unknown. At one of its ends the junction is not consistent with the germline gene, which may arise from a read error. This entry belongs to a study of Ad26.COV2.S vaccination and SARS-CoV-2 variants (TCRdb year 2021). Looking at the study overall: Donors in the vaccine arm were drawn from COV1001, a phase I-IIa trial of Ad26.COV2.S in healthy adults that was multicentre, randomized, double-blind and placebo-controlled. The specificity and breadth of SARS-CoV-2-reactive T cell receptors after Ad26.COV2.S vaccination were assessed by TCRbeta repertoire sequencing. Trial participants were randomized into five groups of five, in which low-dose or high-dose Ad26.COV2.S was given once or twice, or placebo was given on both occasions. Ad26.COV2.S was administered intramuscularly at 5 x 10^10 or 1 x 10^11 viral particles, either as a single shot or as two shots given 56 days apart. A total of roughly 32 samples were included in the TCR-sequenced set, comprising roughly 19 Ad26.COV2.S vaccine recipients, 5 placebo recipients and 8 SARS-CoV-2 convalescent individuals. Blinding of investigators to trial group allocation was maintained during experiments and outcome assessment. What the research found in general, with its limitations: The study was not powered to compare responses between vaccine doses or regimens. Spike-specific TCR breadth was higher in Ad26.COV2.S recipients than in placebo recipients (P = 0.0014). After vaccination, substantial breadth of spike-specific CD8+ and CD4+ T cell responses was reported. Non-spike TCR breadth was comparable between vaccine and placebo recipients, consistent with the vaccine containing only spike. The authors noted that total T cell responses may have been underestimated by the TCR breadth and depth analyses.

Per the publication, the treatment or condition label means: some 20 received Ad26.COV2.S at low or high dose, single or two shots; about five received placebo; per-sample allocation not given. For vaccine and placebo recipients, repertoires were sequenced using samples collected on day 63 after the first injection. Cohort 1b enrolled about 25 adults aged 18-55 years at a single site in Boston, USA, between 29 July and 7 August 2020. As a vaccine, Ad26.COV2.S was a replication-incompetent adenovirus type 26 vector that expressed a prefusion-stabilized SARS-CoV-2 spike protein derived from the original Wuhan strain. TCRbeta CDR3 regions were sequenced with the immunoSEQ Assay. After extraction, genomic DNA underwent amplification by bias-controlled multiplex PCR, followed by high-throughput sequencing. For the original study's pipeline: Collapsing and filtering of sequences were performed to quantify the absolute abundance of each unique TCRbeta CDR3 region. T cell fraction was estimated by normalization of TCRbeta template counts to usable DNA, with usable DNA being measured through amplification of reference genes present in all nucleated cells. Repertoire TCRs were annotated as SARS-CoV-2-specific when V gene, CDR3 amino acid sequence and J gene were exactly matched to a known reactive TCR set. The reference SARS-CoV-2 TCR set was derived from MIRA and filtered for enrichment in COVID-19-positive ImmuneCODE repertoires, a step that removed public or cross-reactive TCRs. Using the MIRA antigens, annotated TCRs were further analysed by specific ORF or by position within an ORF. Breadth was defined as annotated unique rearrangements over total unique productive rearrangements; depth was the summed frequency of those rearrangements. TCR breadth was compared between groups using two-sided Wilcoxon rank-sum tests. TCRdb carries this immuneACCESS record with in-frame sequences only. Its versions omit some clonotypes, under half of them owing to an unresolved V gene in the studies checked, with the rest unexplained. That table supplies the V and J calls and clone size; D and trimming were determined from the DNA. Recorded for this sample are approximately 360,000 clones; roughly four fifths of them occurred a single time. 7% to 9.5% of the sample goes to the ten largest clones.

The CDR3 measures 15 amino acids from cysteine to phenylalanine. The only DNA kept is the CDR3, 45 bases in frame from the first base. The germline V gene supplies CDR1 ENHRY and CDR2 SYGVKD. The sample in question was peripheral blood, obtained in a trial of Ad26.COV2.S vaccine versus placebo. The chain is encoded by TRBV10-3 joined to TRBJ2-7; the D element might be TRBD1 or TRBD2, as each aligns at 5 bases. This receptor was taken from a person between 18 and 59 years old who received the Ad26.COV2.S COVID-19 vaccine or a placebo. The CDR3 in this case is CAIGEGPTPSYEQYF. The nucleotide sequence reads as follows: TGTGCCATCGGTGAGGGACCGACCCCCTCCTACGAGCAGTACTTC.